Ten or more counts support the clone carrying this T cell receptor beta chain. What it recognizes is unknown. Germline V CDR1 and CDR2: DFQATT, SNEGSKA (reference sequence). Trimming at V came to 3 bases and at J to 2 bases, leaving 17 bases not matched to a gene. CDR3 length equals 19 residues. The sample belongs to a study of neurological immune-mediated disorders. With 10-nucleotide random UMIs, 5'RACE was used to make the cDNA. MiXCR, run by TCRdb on the 5' RACE reads, gives a single entry per CDR3 protein. Among around 41,000 distinct CDR3 sequences listed, around 13% were seen once. Libraries from sorted cells each used some 1 million CD4+ or CD8+ T cells. Findings and limits, study-wide: Across subjects, expanded clones had no CDR3 amino acid sequences in common, pointing to private repertoires in all groups.

The chain is built from TRBV20-1 and TRBJ2-2; 8 positions agree with TRBD1. This receptor was identified in a woman aged 60 to 75 with HTLV-1-associated myelopathy (HAM/TSP). Sequenced: CD4+ T cells from blood. Here the CDR3 DNA reads TGCAGTGCTAGTAGCCTCCTGGACAGGGAGGTCCCCAACACCGGGGAGCTGTTTTTT. This translates into CSASSLLDREVPNTGELFF.